These 15 T cell receptor beta chains share one sample of origin, sequenced in a study of T cell responses to AZD1222 COVID-19 vaccine. The method was immunoSEQ multiplex PCR; TCRdb's version includes in-frame clones alone and lacks a portion of them. The sample carries 65,000 to 75,000 clones, 80% to 90% recorded once. This sample comprised peripheral blood, obtained on day 0 of AZD1222 vaccination. These receptors were collected from an adult in good health.

The chain combines TRBV7-8 with TRBJ2-7, with D uncertain. The CDR3 extends over 12 amino acids. With 4 bases removed from V and 9 bases from J, the gap between germline ends came to 13 bases. Per the germline V gene, CDR1 is SGHVS and CDR2 is FQNEAQ. DNA for the CDR3: TGTGCCAGCAGCTACTCAAATCTCGGGCAGTACTTC. Protein: CASSYSNLGQYF.

This clone was counted a few times. The chain joins TRBV2 to TRBJ1-1; D uncertain. The germline V gene encodes CDR1 SNHLY and CDR2 FYNNEI. The CDR3 runs 14 residues. Between the trimmed V and J ends, which lost 7 bases and 0 bases, there was a span of 12 bases. The CDR3 DNA reads TGTGCCAGCACCCGGACTGGAATGAACACTGAAGCTTTCTTT. The encoded protein is CASTRTGMNTEAFF.

This sequence joins TRBV13 and TRBJ2-5, with 7 bases identical to TRBD1. V shed 4 bases and J 2 bases; nucleotides not matched to a gene: 7. This CDR3 has 15 amino acids. Germline CDR1 and CDR2: PRHDT and FYEKMQ (reference sequence). The CDR3 region has the DNA TGTGCCAGCAGCTACTCCGGGACAGTGCAAGAGACCCAGTACTTC. Translated, it gives CASSYSGTVQETQYF.

CDR3 sequence reads: CASSLVTGLGTDTQYF. In DNA, the CDR3 is TGCGCCAGCAGCTTGGTTACTGGTTTGGGCACAGATACGCAGTATTTT. The rearrangement links TRBV5-1 to TRBJ2-3; no clear D. Per the germline V gene, CDR1 is SGHRS and CDR2 is YFSETQ. The CDR3 runs to 16 residues. V was shortened by 0 bases and J by 1 base, with 12 bases between the two germline ends.

This rearrangement joins TRBV4-2 to TRBJ1-1; D is unresolved. Trimming left V 0 bases short and J 1 base short, with 6 bases between. Germline CDR1 is LGHNA and CDR2 is YNFKEQ. The length of the CDR3 is 14 residues. This CDR3 reads CASSQERGNTEAFF. In DNA, the CDR3 is TGTGCCAGCAGCCAAGAACGAGGGAACACTGAAGCTTTCTTT.

This chain joins TRBV7-3 and TRBJ1-1, with TRBD1 identical over 10 bases. This CDR3 region has 17 residues. Germline V CDR1 and CDR2: SGHTA, FQGTGA. V shed 0 bases, J shed 1 base, and the junction held 5 bases outside the gene matches. The CDR3 loop is CASSLTGQGLGNTEAFF. In nucleotides, the CDR3 is TGTGCCAGCAGCTTAACGGGACAGGGGTTGGGGAACACTGAAGCTTTCTTT.

The chain's CDR3 is CASSFGPASSGANVLTF. The CDR3, as DNA: TGCGCCAGCAGCTTCGGGCCGGCCAGCTCTGGGGCCAACGTCCTGACTTTC. The genes are TRBV5-1 and TRBJ2-6, with D hard to call. Per the germline V gene, CDR1 is SGHRS and CDR2 is YFSETQ. V was trimmed by 2 bases and J by 0 bases, leaving 12 bases between them. The CDR3 extends over 17 amino acids.

CDR3 DNA: TGTGCCACCAGCAGAGATCCAGCGGGAGCTATCACCGGGGAGCTGTTTTTT. Protein sequence: CATSRDPAGAITGELFF. The rearrangement joins TRBV15 to TRBJ2-2; 8 bases fit TRBD2. CDR3 size: 17 residues. The germline CDR1 and CDR2 sequences are LNHNV and YYDKDF (reference sequence). The V and J ends lost 0 bases and 4 bases, in that order; junction bases with no gene match: 7.

This chain links TRBV12-3 or TRBV12-4 with TRBJ1-2, with 7 bases fitting TRBD1. J lost 8 bases, V lost 5 bases, and 5 bases had no gene match. This CDR3 is 12 amino acids long. The CDR3 here is CASSPTGYGYTF. CDR3 DNA sequence: TGTGCCAGCAGTCCGACAGGGTACGGCTACACCTTC.

The rearrangement joins TRBV7-9 to TRBJ2-1, with no clear D. This CDR3 contains 12 residues. Germline V gene data show CDR1 as SEHNR and CDR2 as FQNEAQ (reference sequence). The CDR3 coding sequence is TGTGCTCCATCGAGCTCCTACAATGAGCAGTTCTTC. Protein product: CAPSSSYNEQFF. Together with reference TRBV7-9 and TRBJ2-1, the CDR3 gives the full variable domain: DTGVSQNPRHKITKRGQNVTFRCDPISEHNRLYWYRQTLGQGPEFLTYFQNEAQLEKSRLLSDRFSAERPKGSFSTLEIQRTEQGDSAMYLCAPSSSYNEQFFGPGTRLTVL.

This clone was recorded a few times. CDR3 sequence (DNA): TGTGCCAGCAGTACACGGGACCCCTGGCAGCCCCAGCATTTT. Translating it yields CASSTRDPWQPQHF. The chain couples TRBV27 to TRBJ1-5; D might be TRBD1 (5 bases). Germline loops: CDR1 MNHEY, CDR2 SMNVEV (reference sequence). CDR3 length: 14 residues. Trimming removed 5 bases at V and 7 bases at J, with 15 bases between.

In this sample, this clone turned up once. The V call is TRBV7-3, the J call TRBJ1-1; 9 bases line up with TRBD1. CDR3 length: 15 residues. V lost 4 bases, J lost 4 bases, and 7 bases stayed unmatched. Germline CDR1 is SGHTA and CDR2 is FQGTGA. The CDR3 region is CASSSFPGQGTEAFF. CDR3 bases: TGTGCCAGCAGCTCCTTCCCGGGACAGGGCACTGAAGCTTTCTTT.

The rearrangement joins TRBV18 to TRBJ2-7; 9 bases agree with TRBD1. This CDR3 region has 15 residues. The V segment lost 0 bases and the J segment 4 bases; nucleotides outside the gene matches: 4. Germline lookup yields CDR1 KGHSH and CDR2 LQKENI. CDR3 region: CASSPPTGQGYEQYF. The CDR3 DNA follows: TGTGCCAGCTCACCACCGACGGGACAGGGTTACGAGCAGTACTTC. The variable domain in full, completed from reference TRBV18 and TRBJ2-7, reads NAGVMQNPRHLVRRRGQEARLRCSPMKGHSHVYWYRQLPEEGLKFMVYLQKENIIDESGMPKERFSAEFPKEGPSILRIQQVVRGDSAAYFCASSPPTGQGYEQYFGPGTRLTVT.

This chain joins TRBV30 and TRBJ1-5; D is ambiguous. This CDR3 is built from 13 residues. The V end lost 2 bases, the J end lost 0 bases, and 5 bases lay between the germline ends. Germline values: CDR1 GTSNPN, CDR2 SVGIG (reference sequence). In DNA form, the CDR3 reads TGTGCCTGGAGTCTGAATAGCAATCAGCCCCAGCATTTT. It encodes CAWSLNSNQPQHF.

The chain has TRBV29-1 and TRBJ1-5, with D tentatively TRBD1 (5 bases). Trimming pared 4 bases from V and 3 bases from J, leaving 13 bases between. Per germline, CDR1 SQVTM and CDR2 ANQGSEA. This CDR3 is 14 amino acids long. CDR3: CSVAAGGSNQPQHF. CDR3 nucleotides: TGCAGCGTTGCGGCGGGGGGGTCCAATCAGCCCCAGCATTTT.